This passage covers 6 T cell receptor beta chains from one sample sequenced in a study of blood T cell repertoires in COVID-19. TCRdb's table, derived via immunoSEQ multiplex PCR, lists solely in-frame clones and lacks some. The sample holds 350,000 to 400,000 clones; approximately 90% are singletons and the top ten take 0.9% to 1.5%. The source material was PBMCs or T cells enriched from blood (not recorded which). The origin of the receptors is a woman aged 18-29 years who had recovered from COVID-19.

The table lists this clone with a count of one. The chain is built from TRBV5-4 and TRBJ2-7; TRBD1 matches at 9 bases. Germline V gene lookup returns CDR1 SGHNT and CDR2 YYREEE (reference sequence). CDR3 length: 14 amino acids. The ends lost 4 bases at V and 4 bases at J; junction bases unmatched: 6. The CDR3 DNA sequence: TGTGCCAGCAGCAAACGACAGGGGGATTACGAGCAGTACTTC. It encodes CASSKRQGDYEQYF.

The rearrangement joins TRBV18 to TRBJ1-2; TRBD1 matches at 9 bases. The V gene's germline CDR1 is KGHSH and CDR2 LQKENI. Losses at the gene ends were 2 bases for V and 4 bases for J; bases not matched to a gene: 14. The CDR3 consists of 18 residues. The CDR3 region has the DNA TGTGCCAGCTCACCATCTGACAGCGACAGGGGGAGTCTCTATGGCTACACCTTC. Its translation: CASSPSDSDRGSLYGYTF.

The CDR3 nucleotides read TGTGCCACCAGTGACCGGGGACTAGCGGGGGGTAATGAGCAGTTCTTC. Its translation: CATSDRGLAGGNEQFF. The chain has TRBV24-1 and TRBJ2-1, with TRBD2 identical over 15 bases. The junction had 4 bases not matched to a gene; V was cut back by 4 bases and J by 7 bases. The CDR3 contains 16 residues. Per germline, CDR1 KGHDR and CDR2 SFDVKD.

The rearrangement links TRBV5-4 to TRBJ1-1; tentatively, D is TRBD1 (5 bases). The V gene lost 1 base and the J gene lost 5 bases, with 9 bases spanning the gap. The CDR3 sequence is 13 residues long. Per the germline V gene, CDR1 is SGHNT and CDR2 is YYREEE (reference sequence). The CDR3 here is CASSLWGGTEAFF. The CDR3 coding sequence is TGTGCCAGCAGCTTGTGGGGGGGAACTGAAGCTTTCTTT.

In regard to this clone: The sample has other DNA sequences that encode this CDR3 too. CDR3 coding DNA: TGTGCCTGGAGTCCCGGCTATGGCTACACCTTC. It codes for CAWSPGYGYTF. The chain joins TRBV30 to TRBJ1-2; no definite D call. The germline gives CDR1 GTSNPN, CDR2 SVGIG (reference sequence). This CDR3 has 11 amino acids. Trimming cost V 2 bases and J 4 bases, with 5 bases left between them.

The V gene is TRBV4-1, the J gene TRBJ1-3; D remains ambiguous. Germline CDR1 and CDR2: MGHRA and YSYEKL. V lost 4 bases, J lost 4 bases, and 8 bases lay in between. This CDR3 contains 13 residues. The DNA of the CDR3 is TGCGCCAGCAGCCCCGAGGCCGGAAACACCATATATTTT. Translated, it gives CASSPEAGNTIYF.